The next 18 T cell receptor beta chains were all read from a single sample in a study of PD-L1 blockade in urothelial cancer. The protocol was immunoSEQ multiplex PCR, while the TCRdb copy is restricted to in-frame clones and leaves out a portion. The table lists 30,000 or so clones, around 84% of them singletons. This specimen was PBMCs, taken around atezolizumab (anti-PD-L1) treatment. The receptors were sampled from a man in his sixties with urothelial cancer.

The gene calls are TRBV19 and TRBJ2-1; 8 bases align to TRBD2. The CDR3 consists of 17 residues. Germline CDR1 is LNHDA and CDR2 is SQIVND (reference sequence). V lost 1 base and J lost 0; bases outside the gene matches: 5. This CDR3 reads CASSIVPGGGSYNEQFF. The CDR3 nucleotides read TGTGCCAGTAGTATAGTTCCGGGGGGGGGCTCCTACAATGAGCAGTTCTTC. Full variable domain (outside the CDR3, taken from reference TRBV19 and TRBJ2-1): DGGITQSPKYLFRKEGQNVTLSCEQNLNHDAMYWYRQDPGQGLRLIYYSQIVNDFQKGDIAEGYSVSREKKESFPLTVTSAQKNPTAFYLCASSIVPGGGSYNEQFFGPGTRLTVL.

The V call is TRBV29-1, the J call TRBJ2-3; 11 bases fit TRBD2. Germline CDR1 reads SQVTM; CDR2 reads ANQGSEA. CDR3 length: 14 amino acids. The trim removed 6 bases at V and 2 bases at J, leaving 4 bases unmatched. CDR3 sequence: CSVGTSGNTDTQYF. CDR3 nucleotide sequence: TGCAGCGTCGGGACTAGCGGAAACACAGATACGCAGTATTTT.

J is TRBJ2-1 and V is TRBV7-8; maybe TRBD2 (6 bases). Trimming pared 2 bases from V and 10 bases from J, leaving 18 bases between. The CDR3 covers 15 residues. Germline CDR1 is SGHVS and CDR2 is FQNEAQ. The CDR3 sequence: CASSLRDFPLGEQFF. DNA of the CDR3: TGTGCCAGCAGCTTAAGGGACTTCCCGCTCGGAGAGCAGTTCTTC. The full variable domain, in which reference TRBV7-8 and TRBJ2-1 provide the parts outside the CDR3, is GAGVSQSPRYKVAKRGQDVALRCDPISGHVSLFWYQQALGQGPEFLTYFQNEAQLDKSGLPSDRFFAERPEGSVSTLKIQRTQQEDSAVYLCASSLRDFPLGEQFFGPGTRLTVL.

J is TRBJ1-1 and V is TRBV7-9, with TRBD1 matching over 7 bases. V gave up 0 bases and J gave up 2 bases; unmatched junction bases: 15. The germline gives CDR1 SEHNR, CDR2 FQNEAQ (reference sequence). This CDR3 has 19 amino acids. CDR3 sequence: CASSLAGMGDRVLNTEAFF. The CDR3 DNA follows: TGTGCCAGCAGCTTAGCAGGTATGGGGGACAGAGTATTAAACACTGAAGCTTTCTTT.

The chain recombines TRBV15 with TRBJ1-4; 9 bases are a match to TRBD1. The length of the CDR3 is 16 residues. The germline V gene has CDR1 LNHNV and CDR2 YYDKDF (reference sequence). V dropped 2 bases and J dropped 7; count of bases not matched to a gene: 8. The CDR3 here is CATSRSPGTGFEKLFF. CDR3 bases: TGTGCCACCAGCAGATCCCCCGGGACAGGGTTTGAAAAACTGTTTTTT.

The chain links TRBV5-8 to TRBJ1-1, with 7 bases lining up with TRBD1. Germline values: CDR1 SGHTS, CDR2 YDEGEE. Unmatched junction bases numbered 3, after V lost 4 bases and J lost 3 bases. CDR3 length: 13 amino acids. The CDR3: CASSQGVYTEAFF. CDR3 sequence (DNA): TGTGCCAGCAGCCAGGGGGTCTACACTGAAGCTTTCTTT.

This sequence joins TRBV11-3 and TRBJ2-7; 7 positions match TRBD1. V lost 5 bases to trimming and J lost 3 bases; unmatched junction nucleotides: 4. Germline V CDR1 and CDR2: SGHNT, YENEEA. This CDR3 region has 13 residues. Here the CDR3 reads CASSLGQHYEQYF. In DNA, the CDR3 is TGTGCCAGCAGCCTGGGACAGCACTACGAGCAGTACTTC.

For the CDR3, the DNA is TGCGCCAGCAGCCCGACAGGGCTCGGGGCCAACGTCCTGACTTTC. This encodes CASSPTGLGANVLTF. The rearrangement joins TRBV5-1 to TRBJ2-6, with 7 bases that match TRBD1. Losses at the gene ends were 4 bases for V and 4 bases for J; bases not matched to a gene: 5. The CDR3 spans 15 residues. The V gene's germline CDR1 is SGHRS and CDR2 YFSETQ.

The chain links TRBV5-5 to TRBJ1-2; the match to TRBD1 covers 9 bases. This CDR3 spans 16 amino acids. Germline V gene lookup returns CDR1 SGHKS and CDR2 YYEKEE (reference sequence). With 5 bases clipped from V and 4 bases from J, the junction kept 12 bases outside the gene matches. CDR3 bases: TGTGCCAGCAGTAAAGAGGGACAGGGAGATGTCTATGGCTACACCTTC. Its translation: CASSKEGQGDVYGYTF.

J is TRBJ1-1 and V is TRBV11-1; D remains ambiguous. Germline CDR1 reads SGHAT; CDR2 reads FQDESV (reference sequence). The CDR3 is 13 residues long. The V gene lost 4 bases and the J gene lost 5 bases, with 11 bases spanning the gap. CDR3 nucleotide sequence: TGTGCCAGCAGCTCATCCCAGTCTACTGAAGCTTTCTTT. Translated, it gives CASSSSQSTEAFF.

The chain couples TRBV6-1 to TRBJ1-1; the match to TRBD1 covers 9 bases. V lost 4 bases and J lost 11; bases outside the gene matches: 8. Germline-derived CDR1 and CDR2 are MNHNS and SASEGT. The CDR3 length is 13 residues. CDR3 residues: CASSVLRQGEAFF. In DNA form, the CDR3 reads TGTGCCAGCAGTGTATTGCGACAGGGGGAGGCTTTCTTT.

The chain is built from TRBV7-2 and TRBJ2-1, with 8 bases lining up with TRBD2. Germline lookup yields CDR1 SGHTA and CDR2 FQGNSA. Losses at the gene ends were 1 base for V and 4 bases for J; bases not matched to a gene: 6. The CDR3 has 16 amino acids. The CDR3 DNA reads TGTGCCAGCAGCTTAGGGAGCGGGGGAGAATACAATGAGCAGTTCTTC. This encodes CASSLGSGGEYNEQFF.

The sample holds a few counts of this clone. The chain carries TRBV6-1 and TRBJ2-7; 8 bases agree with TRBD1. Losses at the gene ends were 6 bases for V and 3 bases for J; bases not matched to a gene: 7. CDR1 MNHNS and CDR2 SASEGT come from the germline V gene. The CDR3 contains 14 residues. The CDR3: CASRPGQVYYEQYF. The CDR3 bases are TGTGCCAGCAGACCGGGACAGGTGTACTACGAGCAGTACTTC.

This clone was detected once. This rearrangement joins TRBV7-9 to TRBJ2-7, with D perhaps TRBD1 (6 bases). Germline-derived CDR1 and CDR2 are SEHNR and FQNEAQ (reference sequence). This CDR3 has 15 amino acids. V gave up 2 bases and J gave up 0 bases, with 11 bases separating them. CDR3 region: CASSLPDRNSYEQYF. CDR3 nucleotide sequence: TGTGCCAGCAGCTTACCTGACAGGAACTCCTACGAGCAGTACTTC.

CDR3 loop: CASSPIRGTHEQYF. CDR3 coding DNA: TGTGCCAGCAGCCCGATCCGGGGTACCCACGAGCAGTACTTC. V gene TRBV11-2 combines with J gene TRBJ2-7; D is possibly TRBD2 (5 bases). Germline V gives CDR1 SGHAT, CDR2 FQNNGV. V was trimmed by 5 bases and J by 5 bases, leaving 16 bases between them. CDR3 length: 14 residues.

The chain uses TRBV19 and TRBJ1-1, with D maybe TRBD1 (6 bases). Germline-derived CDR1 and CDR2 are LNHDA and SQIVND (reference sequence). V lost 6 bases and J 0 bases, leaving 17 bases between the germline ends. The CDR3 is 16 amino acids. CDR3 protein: CASSNPPTGLNTEAFF. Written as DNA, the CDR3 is TGTGCCAGTAGCAATCCCCCGACAGGATTGAACACTGAAGCTTTCTTT. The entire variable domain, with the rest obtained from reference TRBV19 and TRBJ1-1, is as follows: DGGITQSPKYLFRKEGQNVTLSCEQNLNHDAMYWYRQDPGQGLRLIYYSQIVNDFQKGDIAEGYSVSREKKESFPLTVTSAQKNPTAFYLCASSNPPTGLNTEAFFGQGTRLTVV.

CDR3 DNA sequence: TGTGCCAGCAGTAGATCGGACAGGGCGGCTGGAAACACCATATATTTT. This encodes CASSRSDRAAGNTIYF. The V call is TRBV25-1, the J call TRBJ1-3; 8 bases align to TRBD1. V shed 5 bases, J shed 2 bases, and the junction held 8 bases outside the gene matches. Germline V gives CDR1 MGHDK, CDR2 SYGVNS. There are 16 residues in the CDR3.

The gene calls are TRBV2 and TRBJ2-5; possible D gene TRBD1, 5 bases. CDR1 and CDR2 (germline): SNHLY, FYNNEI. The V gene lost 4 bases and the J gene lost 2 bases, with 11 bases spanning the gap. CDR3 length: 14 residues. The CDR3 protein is CASSADSAQETQYF. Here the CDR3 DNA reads TGTGCCAGCAGTGCAGACAGCGCACAAGAGACCCAGTACTTC.